This T cell receptor (beta chain) was profiled in a study of blood T cell repertoires in COVID-19. Study information: There were acute and convalescent COVID-19 samples, and they came from the United States, Italy and Spain. PBMCs, B-cell-depleted T cells, or T cells were the source of the cDNA or gDNA that made up the material.

Per the original methods: By means of reference gene primer amplification, nucleated cell counts were estimated. Clones were sequenced by immunoSEQ multiplex PCR, and TCRdb holds only the in-frame ones, with some missing. The DNA was the basis for D and trimming; V, J and clone size are from that table. The table records 100,000 or so clones, roughly 80% of them present only once. The CDR3 sequence is 17 residues long. The V gene end was trimmed by 3 bases and the J gene end by 0 bases; junction bases not matched to a gene: 10. CDR1 SGHDT and CDR2 YYEEEE come from the germline V gene. The clonotype was recovered from a man aged 50-59 years with active or convalescent COVID-19. The chain recombines TRBV5-6 with TRBJ2-3; 7 bases fit TRBD2. Sequencing was performed on peripheral blood. CDR3 amino acids: CASSYTSLATSTDTQYF. The CDR3 nucleotides read TGTGCCAGCAGCTATACCTCACTAGCGACTAGCACAGATACGCAGTATTTT. Full variable domain (outside the CDR3, taken from reference TRBV5-6 and TRBJ2-3): DAGVTQSPTHLIKTRGQQVTLRCSPKSGHDTVSWYQQALGQGPQFIFQYYEEEERQRGNFPDRFSGHQFPNYSSELNVNALLLGDSALYLCASSYTSLATSTDTQYFGPGTRLTVL.